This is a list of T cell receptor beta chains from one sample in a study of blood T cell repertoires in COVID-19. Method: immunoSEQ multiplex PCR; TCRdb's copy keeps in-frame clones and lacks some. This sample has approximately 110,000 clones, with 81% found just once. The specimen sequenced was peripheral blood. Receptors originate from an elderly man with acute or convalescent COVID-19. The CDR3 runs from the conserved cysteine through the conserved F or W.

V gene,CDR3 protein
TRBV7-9,CASSPGPRIAYNEQFF
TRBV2,CASGTSYLGEQFF
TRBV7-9,CASSPWTGGYYEQYF
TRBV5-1,CASSLAGAGAKNIQYF
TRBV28,CASSLLSGGGTTEAFF
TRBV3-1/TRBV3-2,CASSQRDRAGELFF
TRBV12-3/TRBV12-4,CASSSDNSPLHF
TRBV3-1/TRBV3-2,CASSQSGRGSGELFF
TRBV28,CASRKPGTGSSTDTQYF
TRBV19,CASSIGGGSYNEQFF
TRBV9,CASSAGEDRRTEAFF
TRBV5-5,CASSFGDSTFSYEQYF
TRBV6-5,CASSRDSSGNTIYF
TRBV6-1,CASSEWQSGQLYNIQYF
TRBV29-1,CSVDTGRDYEQYF
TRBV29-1,CSAGEQGIRYF
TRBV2,CASSRQLSSGNTIYF
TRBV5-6,CASSLLWQNTEAFF
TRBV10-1,CASSELAGGRTDTQYF
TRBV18,CASSPPKVAGGYEQYF
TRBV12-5,CASGPGTSGNTDTQYF
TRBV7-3,CASSLTGGTTDTQYF
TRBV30,CAWSVNTRGNTEAFF
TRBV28,CASSLWAEGQSYGYTF
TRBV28,CASLLSTGGSHNEQFF
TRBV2,CASSAGNTEAFF
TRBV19,CASSIGQGARGSEAFF
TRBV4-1,CASSQALFTSENIQYF
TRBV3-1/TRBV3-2,CASSQTTRGEQYF
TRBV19,CASSKSGTANEKLFF
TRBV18,CASSPRQVSSGANVLTF
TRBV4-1,CASSHRAGSHQETQYF
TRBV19,CASSIDWRGYNEQFF
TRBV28,CASRDGMGGQGGNQPQHF
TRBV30,CAWNQGANYGYTF
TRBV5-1,CASSLEGRGNSPLHF
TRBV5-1,CASSLTSGRIGTGELFF
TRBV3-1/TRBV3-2,CASSLSGRGNEQFF
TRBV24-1,CATSDDSSPGGRNPTDTQYF